This TCR beta chain was recorded in a study of T cells in Graves' hyperthyroidism and ophthalmopathy (dated by TCRdb to about 2019). As for the study more broadly: Peripheral blood samples were taken at the time of initial diagnosis, prior to any treatment. To identify distinguishing TCR V-J signatures, a discovery cohort of about 100 patients was used, comprising 43 with Graves' ophthalmopathy and around 57 with stable Graves' hyperthyroidism. Whether ophthalmopathy could be predicted prospectively was tested in an independent validation cohort made up of roughly 19 hyperthyroidism patients plus 17 patients who later progressed to ophthalmopathy. The approximately 90 discovery patients were divided at random into training and test sets in a 7:3 ratio. The study also compared thyroid tissue and blood T-cell repertoires from five or six Graves' hyperthyroidism patients. Once sampling was done, hyperthyroidism patients were given methimazole at a starting dose of 30 mg daily, whereas ophthalmopathy patients were given high-dose intravenous methylprednisolone. TCR Vbeta CDR3 sequencing of 135 peripheral blood samples (over 40 ophthalmopathy, about 80 hyperthyroidism and some 17 progressor patients) is reported in the paper.

Study-wide findings and limitations: No statistical method was used to fix the sample size in advance, and group allocation was not hidden from the investigators. In validation, progression to ophthalmopathy was predicted by the model with around 71% sensitivity and roughly 76% specificity, a median of approximately 6.5 months before onset. Blood samples also contained most of the expanded thyroid clonotypes (frequency above 0.001), which suggests that blood repertoires may reflect thyroid immune responses. Ophthalmopathy was separated from stable hyperthyroidism by a 13 V-J signature model, with approximately 86% sensitivity and roughly 81% specificity obtained in cross-validation and 80%/75% obtained in testing.

This clonotype showed up many times. Its target antigen remains unknown. Within one base of it there is no much larger clone, and no base qualities were kept. V sheds 6 bases and J sheds 9 bases, leaving 15 bases between their ends. The CDR3 has 13 amino acids, counting the end cysteine and phenylalanine. The kept DNA is CDR3 alone, 39 bases in frame from the first base. The TCR beta CDR3 regions were amplified from the RNA transcripts. The first round of RT-PCR for the TCR CDR3 was performed with the HTBI primer set and the Qiagen OneStep RT-PCR kit. A second multiplex PCR round built the libraries, followed by size selection and purification. The libraries were sequenced on an Illumina HiSeq2000 using paired-end 100 bp reads. As for the original processing: SOAPnuke was used to process the raw data, with reads discarded if the reads contained adapters or uncalled bases, had a mean Phred below 15, or lacked an exact constant-primer or identifier match. High-quality paired reads were merged using COPE v1.2.5, and each unique nucleotide sequence was defined as a clonotype. MiTCR v1.1 was used to align clonotypes to the IMGT TRBV, TRBD and TRBJ reference segments. Analysis was restricted to V-J combinations with a frequency above 0.0001, which covered about 99% of repertoires. A TCS score was defined as the ratio of F50 (clonal expansion) to E x V (chaos), with BLOSUM62-based TCRdist applied between CDR3 peptides within each V-J. Welch's t-statistics and random forest reduced around 550 V-J features to roughly 13, which were used in a naive Bayes classifier (R e1071). Thyroid-blood repertoire similarity was quantified with the Morisita-Horn index. TCRdb redid the processing of the public reads, applying fastp at Q25 and MiXCR, and retained in-frame beta chains. All rows with the same CDR3 protein become a single entry with the most common DNA and genes. It is TCRdb's table, rather than the study itself, that gives the V and J calls and clone size. For this sample there are more than 500,000 distinct CDR3 sequences; over 12% appear just once. The biggest ten clones account for 4.3% of the sample.

Moderately to severely active disease, a Clinical Activity Score of at least 3, a NOSPECS grade of at least 4, and a duration under 3 months were present in ophthalmopathy patients. Any patient with an uncontrolled infection, another autoimmune disease, pregnancy or lactation was excluded. Diagnoses were established on the basis of clinical symptoms, serum thyroxine and TRAb, thyroid ultrasound, and orbital computed tomography. PBMCs were separated from roughly 9.3 ml of fresh peripheral blood using Ficoll-Paque density gradient centrifugation. Trizol reagent was used to extract total RNA, and RNA quality was then checked on an Agilent 2100 Bioanalyzer.

Sequencing was carried out using blood. This clonotype originated in a woman aged 40 to 50 with Graves' ophthalmopathy. Recombination linked TRBV12-3 or TRBV12-4 to TRBJ1-3; no D gene call is confident. The CDR3 region has the sequence CASSQSLFGTIYF. The sequenced DNA: TGTGCCAGCAGCCAGTCCCTATTCGGCACCATATATTTT.